This is a list of T cell receptor beta chains from one sample in a study of T-cell memory formation after mild COVID-19. MiXCR, applied by TCRdb to the 5' RACE reads, yields one record per CDR3 protein. Here the sample spans 550,000 to 600,000 distinct CDR3 sequences, 17% being singletons. Sequencing was performed on PBMCs or a T cell subset sorted from them (not recorded which). The receptors come from an adult woman who had mild COVID-19 (a few samples of this study predate the infection). Cell type and time point are not known. Each CDR3 is given with its conserved first and last residue. The D gene is left open where the match is weak. Part of the rows lack a size; the others show once, few, many or a class for expanded clones.

cdr3_nt cdr3_aa v_call d_call j_call clone_size
TGTGCCAGCAGCCGGGTCGAAATCAGCTCCTACGAGCAGTACTTC CASSRVEISSYEQYF TRBV5-4 . TRBJ2-7 .
TGTGCCAGCAGCTTGTACGGTGAAGGATCACCCCTCCACTTT CASSLYGEGSPLHF TRBV7-9 . TRBJ1-6 few
TGCGCCAGCAGTGAGCGGACTAGCGGGTACAATGAGCAGTTCTTC CASSERTSGYNEQFF TRBV10-2 TRBD2 TRBJ2-1 .
TGTGCCATCAGTGAGGCTAGCGGGTACTACGAGCAGTACTTC CAISEASGYYEQYF TRBV10-3 TRBD2 TRBJ2-7 few
TGCGCCAGCAGCCCGAGGAGGACTGGACTAGCGGGATACAATGAGCAGTTCTTC CASSPRRTGLAGYNEQFF TRBV5-1 TRBD2 TRBJ2-1 many
TGCAGTGCGCCGGAGGGGGGAGGCTCCTACAATGAGCAGTTCTTC CSAPEGGGSYNEQFF TRBV20-1 . TRBJ2-1 few
TGTGCCAGCAGTTACTCGGGACAGGGCTACGAGCAGTACTTC CASSYSGQGYEQYF TRBV6-5 TRBD1 TRBJ2-7 many
TGTGCCAGCAAGTTTGGGTCTCTCCGAGGGGGAACTGAAGCTTTCTTT CASKFGSLRGGTEAFF TRBV6-2/TRBV6-3 . TRBJ1-1 few
TGCAGCGTTGCCGGGACAGGGTCCTACAATGAGCAGTTCTTC CSVAGTGSYNEQFF TRBV29-1 TRBD1 TRBJ2-1 .
TGTGCCAGCAGCTTAGAGAGGGGGAATCAGCCCCAGCATTTT CASSLERGNQPQHF TRBV7-2 . TRBJ1-5 few
TGTGCCAGCAGCTTACGAGAAACCGGGACTAGTGTACATGAGCAGTTCTTC CASSLRETGTSVHEQFF TRBV7-9 TRBD2 TRBJ2-1 many
TGTGCCACCAGTACAGGGGCCAATGAGCAGTTCTTC CATSTGANEQFF TRBV24-1 TRBD1 TRBJ2-1 .
TGTGCCAGCAGCCACCCGAACGGGGAGCTGTTTTTT CASSHPNGELFF TRBV7-9 . TRBJ2-2 few
TGTGCCAGCAGCCCCTGGACCCGGAGGGATTCACCCCTCCACTTT CASSPWTRRDSPLHF TRBV3-1 . TRBJ1-6 few
TGTGCCAGCAGTTACTCGGCCAGGGTAACTGAAGCTTTCTTT CASSYSARVTEAFF TRBV6-2/TRBV6-3 . TRBJ1-1 few
TGTGCCAGCAGCTTCACCGGGACTAGCGGGAAAAATGAGCAGTTCTTC CASSFTGTSGKNEQFF TRBV7-3 TRBD2 TRBJ2-1 .
TGTGCCAGCAGACAACAGGGGGGTGGTACCTACGAGCAGTACTTC CASRQQGGGTYEQYF TRBV6-2/TRBV6-3 TRBD1 TRBJ2-7 few
TGCGCCAGCAGCGGAGATTCCCCGGGACAGGGTTTCTACGAGCAGTACTTC CASSGDSPGQGFYEQYF TRBV5-1 TRBD1 TRBJ2-7 .
TGTGCCAGCAGCTTACCCAGGACTAGCGGGAGGGCCGTGGTTTACAATGAGCAGTTCTTC CASSLPRTSGRAVVYNEQFF TRBV7-8 TRBD2 TRBJ2-1 few
TGCGCCAGCAGCCACTCCGGGGGCTACGAGCAGTACTTC CASSHSGGYEQYF TRBV4-1 . TRBJ2-7 .
TGTGCCAGCAGCGTAGGGGGTCTGGGACTAGCGGATGCCAATGAGCAGTTCTTC CASSVGGLGLADANEQFF TRBV9 TRBD2 TRBJ2-1 few
TGCAGTGCTAGGTCTAGCGGGCCCACCTCCTACAATGAGCAGTTCTTC CSARSSGPTSYNEQFF TRBV20-1 TRBD2 TRBJ2-1 few
TGTGCCAGCAGAGGGGGCCGGGTGAACGCGGGTGAAGCTTTCTTT CASRGGRVNAGEAFF TRBV27 TRBD1 TRBJ1-1 many
TGTGCCAGCAGTTCCATGCCCCGGACAGGGAGCTCCTACGAGCAGTACTTC CASSSMPRTGSSYEQYF TRBV27 TRBD1 TRBJ2-7 few
TGCGCCAGCAGCCAAGACCCGGAGTGGCGGTATACGCAGTATTTT CASSQDPEWRYTQYF TRBV4-3 . TRBJ2-3 few
TGTGCCAGCAGTTCAGACAGGGGATCGTGGGGAAACACCATATATTTT CASSSDRGSWGNTIYF TRBV12-3/TRBV12-4 TRBD1 TRBJ1-3 .
TGCAGTGCCCAGCAAGGCGCCCTGGGCACTGAAGCTTTCTTT CSAQQGALGTEAFF TRBV20-1 . TRBJ1-1 few
TGTGCCAGCAGTGGAACGGGCCTAGGGGCCCAGCATTTT CASSGTGLGAQHF TRBV2 . TRBJ1-5 .
TGTGCCTGGGGGACCGTGAACACTGAAGCTTTCTTT CAWGTVNTEAFF TRBV30 . TRBJ1-1 .
TGCAGTGCTAGAGGGGAGAGGACAGGGTCGTTAAGGGGCAATCAGCCCCAGCATTTT CSARGERTGSLRGNQPQHF TRBV20-1 TRBD1 TRBJ1-5 .
TGTGCCAGCAGCCCGAAGCCAGGGATAATCCACGAGCAGTACTTC CASSPKPGIIHEQYF TRBV7-2 . TRBJ2-7 .
TGTGCCAGCAGCGTGCTCCTAGGGGGAGATACGCAGTATTTT CASSVLLGGDTQYF TRBV9 . TRBJ2-3 .
TGTGCCAGCAGCTTAGTACGACTAGCGTATTATACCGGGGAGCTGTTTTTT CASSLVRLAYYTGELFF TRBV7-2 TRBD2 TRBJ2-2 .
TGTGCCAGCAGTGATCTCGGGGACATCAGGAACACTGAAGCTTTCTTT CASSDLGDIRNTEAFF TRBV6-2/TRBV6-3 . TRBJ1-1 few
TGCAGCGTTGAATCTGGCGCCACCTACGAGCAGTACTTC CSVESGATYEQYF TRBV29-1 . TRBJ2-7 few
TGTGCCAGCAGCCAGATGCTAAGAGATCAGCCCCAGCATTTT CASSQMLRDQPQHF TRBV3-1 . TRBJ1-5 .
TGTGCCAGCAGTGACTCAACCGGGACAGTGAGCTCCTACGAGCAGTACTTC CASSDSTGTVSSYEQYF TRBV25-1 TRBD1 TRBJ2-7 few
TGTGCCAGCAGTTACACTGGACAGGGGAAAGGCTACACCTTC CASSYTGQGKGYTF TRBV6-7 TRBD1 TRBJ1-2 few
TGTGCCAGCAGCAGCTCAGGGGGTCGTGGGGCCAACGTCCTGACTTTC CASSSSGGRGANVLTF TRBV9 TRBD1 TRBJ2-6 .
TGTGCCAGCAGTTTACTAGCGGGCAGTTGGGAGACCCAGTACTTC CASSLLAGSWETQYF TRBV27 TRBD2 TRBJ2-5 few
TGTGCCAGCAAGGGGGCAGGGTTCACAGATACGCAGTATTTT CASKGAGFTDTQYF TRBV6-2/TRBV6-3 TRBD1 TRBJ2-3 few
TGTGCCAGTAGCCTTCTGGGAAACACCATATATTTT CASSLLGNTIYF TRBV12-3/TRBV12-4 . TRBJ1-3 many
TGTGCCTGGAGTGTACAATCCTACAATGAGCAGTTCTTC CAWSVQSYNEQFF TRBV30 . TRBJ2-1 .
TGTGCCAGTGGCGCCGGCAGACGCACTGAAGCTTTCTTT CASGAGRRTEAFF TRBV7-9 . TRBJ1-1 .
TGTGCCAGCAGCCCCCGGGACAGGGTGGCCACTGAAGCTTTCTTT CASSPRDRVATEAFF TRBV4-2 TRBD1 TRBJ1-1 few
TGTGCCTGGAGCCCCGGGACAGGGGATTACGAGCAGTACTTC CAWSPGTGDYEQYF TRBV30 TRBD1 TRBJ2-7 .
TGTGCCAGCAGTTTCACAGGGACGGCTAATGAAAAACTGTTTTTT CASSFTGTANEKLFF TRBV12-3/TRBV12-4 . TRBJ1-4 once
TGCAGTGCTAGGTTGACGTTTGCGAACACCGGGGAGCTGTTTTTT CSARLTFANTGELFF TRBV20-1 . TRBJ2-2 few
TGTGCCAGCAGGAACGCGGGGGGCTCCTACAATGAGCAGTTCTTC CASRNAGGSYNEQFF TRBV6-5 TRBD2 TRBJ2-1 few
TGTGCCAGCTCACCAATGGTTCCGAGACCTAACTATGGCTACACCTTC CASSPMVPRPNYGYTF TRBV18 . TRBJ1-2 few
TGCAGTGCTAGAGATAGGGTCGGGACTAGCGGGAGAGGCAATGAGCAGTTCTTC CSARDRVGTSGRGNEQFF TRBV20-1 TRBD2 TRBJ2-1 .
TGTGCCAGCAGTTTGTGGCAGGGAAGTTTCCATCAGCCCCAGCATTTT CASSLWQGSFHQPQHF TRBV12-3/TRBV12-4 . TRBJ1-5 .
TGTGCCAGCAGTTCGGTTACCGACAGGATCTACGAGCAGTACTTC CASSSVTDRIYEQYF TRBV6-2/TRBV6-3 . TRBJ2-7 few
TGTGCCAGCAGAAAACGAGGGATTAGCGGCACAGATACGCAGTATTTT CASRKRGISGTDTQYF TRBV3-1 . TRBJ2-3 .